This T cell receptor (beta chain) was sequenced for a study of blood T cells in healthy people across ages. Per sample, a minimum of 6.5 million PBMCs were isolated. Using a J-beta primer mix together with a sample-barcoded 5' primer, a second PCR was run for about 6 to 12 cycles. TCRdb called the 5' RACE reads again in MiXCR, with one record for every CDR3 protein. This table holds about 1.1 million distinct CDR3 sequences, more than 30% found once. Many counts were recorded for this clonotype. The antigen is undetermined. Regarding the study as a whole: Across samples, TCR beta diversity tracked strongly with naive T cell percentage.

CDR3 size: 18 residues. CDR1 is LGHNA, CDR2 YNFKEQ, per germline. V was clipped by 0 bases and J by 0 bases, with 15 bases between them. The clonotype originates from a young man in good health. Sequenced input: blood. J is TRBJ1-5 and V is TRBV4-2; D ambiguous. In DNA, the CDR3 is TGTGCCAGCAGCCAAGATAGCCAGCAGAGATATAGCAATCAGCCCCAGCATTTT. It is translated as CASSQDSQQRYSNQPQHF.